This T cell receptor (beta chain) stems from a study of CXCR3-negative and CXCR3-positive naive CD8 T cells. Findings and caveats of the study: CXCR3-positive naive cells had more hydrophobic TRB CDR3s than CXCR3-negative naive cells.

CDR3 length equals 15 residues. The V gene's germline CDR1 is SGDLS and CDR2 YYNGEE. A word on this clonotype: What it binds is unknown.

The authors made the TRB cDNA libraries by 5' RACE using UMI labels. TCRdb derives one entry per CDR3 protein from the 5' RACE reads, leaving out DNA. This sample contains some 60,000 distinct CDR3 sequences. The source of this sequence is a human donor in good health. Some clones in this sample may be carry-over from other donors' samples. The sample was naive CXCR3+ CD8+ T cells from blood. Specified subset: CD45RO-CCR7+CD27+CD95- naive CD8+ T cells expressing CXCR3 (TNR3+). The J gene is TRBJ1-6, the V gene TRBV9. This CDR3 is CASSGDQGLRDPLHF. Full variable domain (remainder filled in from reference TRBV9 and TRBJ1-6): DSGVTQTPKHLITATGQRVTLRCSPRSGDLSVYWYQQSLDQGLQFLIQYYNGEERAKGNILERFSAQQFPDLHSELNLSSLELGDSALYFCASSGDQGLRDPLHFGNGTRLTVT.